This T cell receptor (beta chain) was sequenced during a study of cytomegalovirus exposure and HLA in healthy donors. Note on this clone: Its antigen is undetermined.

A multiplex PCR was run with 60 Vbeta primers and 13 Jbeta primers. Assay: immunoSEQ multiplex PCR; the TCRdb copy retains only in-frame clones and omits some. This sample has roughly 100,000 clones, with over 80% found just once. Though probably carrying unrecorded immune exposures, donors were nominally healthy at sampling. CDR1 and CDR2 from the germline V gene are SEHNR and FQNEAQ (reference sequence). The V gene end was trimmed by 10 bases and the J gene end by 7 bases; junction bases not matched to a gene: 15. The CDR3 spans 14 residues. Study findings and constraints: Among the most significant clusters, several appeared linked to common viral pathogens in a later analysis.

The clonotype originates from a man aged 18 to 30 in good health and CMV-seronegative. The sample comprised PBMCs. The chain employs TRBV7-9 and TRBJ2-7, with TRBD1 identical over 8 bases. CDR3 in DNA: TGTGCCACGCTACCCGGGACAGGAAAGTGGGAGCAGTACTTC. Translation: CATLPGTGKWEQYF.